This T cell receptor beta chain originates from a study of T cell repertoires in cytomegalovirus infection. TCRdb itself ran the reads through MiXCR, one entry per CDR3 protein. Altogether tens of thousands of distinct CDR3 sequences are present, roughly a fifth being singletons, with the ten largest covering about a quarter. Germline V CDR1 and CDR2: SEHNR, FQNEAQ (reference sequence). This CDR3 is 15 amino acids long. V lost 4 bases and J 3 bases, leaving 15 bases between the germline ends. With respect to this clonotype: Its antigen remains unidentified.

Study results and caveats: CMV-specific HLA-C-restricted TCR beta clonotypes dominated the ex vivo response.

The chain employs TRBV7-9 and TRBJ1-2, with TRBD1 as a possible D gene (6 bases). The sequence derives from a human donor in good health (CMV status not recorded). Some clones in this sample may be carry-over from other donors' samples. This specimen was CD8+ T cells from cultured PBMCs, taken from culture after CMV antigen stimulation. For the CDR3, the DNA is TGTGCCAGCAGCTCCACCCGGGACACGTACTATGGCTACACCTTC. Translated, it gives CASSSTRDTYYGYTF.